This TCR beta chain was captured in a study of coeliac disease. The CDR3 spans 15 residues. From germline, CDR1 is WNHNN and CDR2 SYGVQD (reference sequence). V trimming: 2 bases; J trimming: 3 bases; junction bases outside the gene matches: 3. The assay was immunoSEQ multiplex PCR, and TCRdb's table has in-frame clones only and misses some. The sample has 4,000 to 4,500 clones, 60% to 65% seen once. The source material was lymphocytes from the gut lamina propria. This TCR was sampled from a woman aged 30 to 39 without celiac disease. V gene TRBV10-1 combines with J gene TRBJ2-1; 8 bases map to TRBD2. The CDR3 loop reads CASSEGGGRYNEQFF. CDR3 nucleotides: TGCGCCAGCAGTGAGGGCGGGGGGCGCTACAATGAGCAGTTCTTC.